The present T cell receptor beta chain was sequenced within a study of graft-versus-host responses after intestinal transplantation. Study background: Those transplanted obtained multivisceral, liver-intestinal, or isolated intestinal grafts. Following induction with anti-thymocyte globulin, all recipients were given tacrolimus and steroids for three to four years.

Trimming took 8 bases from V and 5 from J, leaving 13 bases between them. Germline loops: CDR1 SGHAT, CDR2 FQNNGV. CDR3 length equals 12 residues. TCRdb's copy holds only in-frame clones and misses some; the assay was immunoSEQ multiplex PCR. The sample has fewer than 30,000 clones, approximately 95% seen once. Comments on this clone: Its antigen is unidentified.

Findings and caveats of the study: GvH clones turned up in recipient marrow; some had shown up first in ileum or blood. Graft-versus-host to host-versus-graft clonal ratios in allografts were high in patients with graft-donor T cell macrochimerism.

This TCR came from a human patient who received an intestinal transplant, so some T cells may come from the graft donor. This chain links TRBV11-2 with TRBJ2-7, with D maybe TRBD2 (5 bases). The sample was PBMCs, taken 18 days after transplant. CDR3 nucleotide sequence: TGTGCCAGCGACGGAGGTAAAAACGAGCAGTACTTC. Translation: CASDGGKNEQYF. Full variable domain (rest looked up from reference TRBV11-2 and TRBJ2-7): EAGVAQSPRYKIIEKRQSVAFWCNPISGHATLYWYQQILGQGPKLLIQFQNNGVVDDSQLPKDRFSAERLKGVDSTLKIQPAKLEDSAVYLCASDGGKNEQYFGPGTRLTVT.